This T cell receptor (beta chain) was identified during a study of T-cell memory formation after mild COVID-19. Per the germline V gene, CDR1 is SNHLY and CDR2 is FYNNEI. The length of the CDR3 is 13 residues. The V and J ends lost 7 bases and 2 bases respectively, with 11 bases between them. This clonotype was seen a few times. TCRdb ran MiXCR on the 5' RACE reads and lists one entry per CDR3 protein. The sample lists just under 350,000 distinct CDR3 sequences; 10% to 15% were seen once. The chain has TRBV2 and TRBJ2-5; no reliable D call. The sample was PBMCs or a T cell subset sorted from them (not recorded which). The receptor was isolated from a man between 18 and 29 years old who had mild COVID-19 (a few samples of this study predate the infection). Cell type and time point are not known. Here the CDR3 reads CASKTTEQETQYF. Written as DNA, the CDR3 is TGTGCCAGCAAGACAACAGAACAAGAGACCCAGTACTTC. The complete variable domain, with remaining parts taken from reference TRBV2 and TRBJ2-5, reads EPEVTQTPSHQVTQMGQEVILRCVPISNHLYFYWYRQILGQKVEFLVSFYNNEISEKSEIFDDQFSVERPDGSNFTLKIRSTKLEDSAMYFCASKTTEQETQYFGPGTRLLVL.